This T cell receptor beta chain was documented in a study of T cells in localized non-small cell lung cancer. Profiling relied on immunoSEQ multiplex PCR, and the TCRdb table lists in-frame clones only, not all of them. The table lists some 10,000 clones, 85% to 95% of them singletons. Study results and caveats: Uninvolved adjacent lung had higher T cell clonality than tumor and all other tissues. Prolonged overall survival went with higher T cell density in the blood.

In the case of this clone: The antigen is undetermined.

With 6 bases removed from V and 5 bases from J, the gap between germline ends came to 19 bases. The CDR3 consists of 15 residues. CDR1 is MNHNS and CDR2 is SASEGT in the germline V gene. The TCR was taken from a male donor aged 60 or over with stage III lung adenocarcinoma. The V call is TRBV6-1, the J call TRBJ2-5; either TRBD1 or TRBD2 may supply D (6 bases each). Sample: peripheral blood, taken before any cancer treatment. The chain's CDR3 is CASSETWGARETQYF. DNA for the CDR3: TGTGCCAGCAGCGAGACGTGGGGGGCGCGGGAGACCCAGTACTTC.